A selection of T cell receptor beta chains follows, all from one sample in a study of T cell responses to AZD1222 COVID-19 vaccine. Clones were read by immunoSEQ multiplex PCR, and TCRdb kept only the in-frame ones, dropping some. The sample holds 150,000 to 180,000 clones, about 85% seen once. This specimen consisted of peripheral blood, obtained on day 0 of AZD1222 vaccination. These receptors all stem from an adult in good health. CDR3s include the opening cysteine and the closing phenylalanine or tryptophan. Each record gives: D gene, J gene, clone size, V gene, CDR3 length, CDR3 DNA, CDR3 protein. A D gene is named only where the DNA matches it firmly. Size is stated for part of the rows, as once, few or many counts, or as a class when the clone is expanded.

D: NA; J: TRBJ1-1; size: NA; V: TRBV6-2/TRBV6-3; length: 15; DNA: TGTGCCAGCAGTTACAGTTCCAGGCCAGGAACTGAAGCTTTCTTT; CDR3: CASSYSSRPGTEAFF
D: NA; J: TRBJ2-5; size: NA; V: TRBV6-2/TRBV6-3; length: 12; DNA: TGTGCCAGCAGTTACCTTGCTGAGACCCAGTACTTC; CDR3: CASSYLAETQYF
D: TRBD1; J: TRBJ2-7; size: NA; V: TRBV7-9; length: 13; DNA: TGTGCCAGCAGCTTAGAGGGGGCCAGCGAGCAGTACTTC; CDR3: CASSLEGASEQYF
D: TRBD1; J: TRBJ1-2; size: few; V: TRBV7-2; length: 16; DNA: TGTGCCAGCAGCTTAAGGGCAGGGGGAGCTCAGGGTGGCTACACCTTC; CDR3: CASSLRAGGAQGGYTF
D: NA; J: TRBJ1-5; size: NA; V: TRBV21-1; length: 15; DNA: TGTGCCAGCAGCAGAAAACCCCCAGGGATTCAGCCCCAGCATTTT; CDR3: CASSRKPPGIQPQHF
D: NA; J: TRBJ2-3; size: NA; V: TRBV25-1; length: 15; DNA: TGTGCCAGCAGTGAACGAACCGGATCGGCAGATACGCAGTATTTT; CDR3: CASSERTGSADTQYF
D: NA; J: TRBJ1-2; size: NA; V: TRBV9; length: 14; DNA: TGTGCCAGCAGCGTAGATGCAGGGGACTATGGCTACACCTTC; CDR3: CASSVDAGDYGYTF
D: NA; J: TRBJ1-2; size: NA; V: TRBV3-1/TRBV3-2; length: 12; DNA: TGTGCCAGCAGCCAAGGAGGGCATGGCTACACCTTC; CDR3: CASSQGGHGYTF
D: NA; J: TRBJ1-2; size: NA; V: TRBV5-1; length: 15; DNA: TGCGCCAGCAGCTTGGACGCGGGGAGTATTTATGGCTACACCTTC; CDR3: CASSLDAGSIYGYTF
D: NA; J: TRBJ2-7; size: NA; V: TRBV7-9; length: 13; DNA: TGTGCCAGCAGCCGCGGACAAAACTACGAGCAGTACTTC; CDR3: CASSRGQNYEQYF
D: NA; J: TRBJ1-3; size: NA; V: TRBV24-1; length: 14; DNA: TGTGCCACCAGTGATGGGGTGCCAGGAAACACCATATATTTT; CDR3: CATSDGVPGNTIYF
D: NA; J: TRBJ1-2; size: once; V: TRBV6-1; length: 11; DNA: TGTGCCAGCAGTGAGGTGGGCGGGTACACCTTC; CDR3: CASSEVGGYTF
D: NA; J: TRBJ1-1; size: NA; V: TRBV19; length: 14; DNA: TGTGCCAGTAGTCTACCAGAGCGAAACACTGAAGCTTTCTTT; CDR3: CASSLPERNTEAFF
D: TRBD1; J: TRBJ1-4; size: once; V: TRBV15; length: 17; DNA: TGTGCCACCAGCAGATCCCCAGGGGGCAGCGAGAATGAAAAACTGTTTTTT; CDR3: CATSRSPGGSENEKLFF
D: NA; J: TRBJ1-4; size: once; V: TRBV28; length: 20; DNA: TGTGCCAGCAGTCAACTACGCTACAACGCGGTACCGGCAACTAATGAAAAACTGTTTTTT; CDR3: CASSQLRYNAVPATNEKLFF
D: NA; J: TRBJ1-6; size: NA; V: TRBV6-8; length: 14; DNA: TGTGCCAGCAGTTACCACAGCTATAATTCACCCCTCCACTTT; CDR3: CASSYHSYNSPLHF
D: TRBD1; J: TRBJ2-3; size: NA; V: TRBV7-2; length: 14; DNA: TGTGCCAGCAGTAAGGACAGGGGGCGAAATACGCAGTATTTT; CDR3: CASSKDRGRNTQYF
D: NA; J: TRBJ2-1; size: NA; V: TRBV29-1; length: 11; DNA: TGCAGCGTTGAACGACTAGTCGGGCAGTTCTTC; CDR3: CSVERLVGQFF
D: NA; J: TRBJ2-5; size: NA; V: TRBV7-9; length: 14; DNA: TGTGCCAGCAGCTCCCTTAGGACAGCAGAGACCCAGTACTTC; CDR3: CASSSLRTAETQYF
D: NA; J: TRBJ2-1; size: NA; V: TRBV6-4; length: 14; DNA: TGTGCCAGCAGTGACTTAACTAGACCCAATGAGCAGTTCTTC; CDR3: CASSDLTRPNEQFF
D: NA; J: TRBJ2-1; size: NA; V: TRBV11-3; length: 13; DNA: TGTGCCAGTTCCCGGGGGAATGGCAATGAGCAGTTCTTC; CDR3: CASSRGNGNEQFF
D: NA; J: TRBJ1-4; size: NA; V: TRBV7-9; length: 12; DNA: TGTGCCAGCAGCCCTGGAGGGGAAAAACTGTTTTTT; CDR3: CASSPGGEKLFF
D: NA; J: TRBJ1-2; size: NA; V: TRBV4-1; length: 15; DNA: TGCGCCAGCAGCAACTTGGGACGGGGGAACTATGGCTACACCTTC; CDR3: CASSNLGRGNYGYTF
D: NA; J: TRBJ1-2; size: once; V: TRBV7-2; length: 14; DNA: TGTGCCAGCAGCTTTGCGGACAGTAACTATGGCTACACCTTC; CDR3: CASSFADSNYGYTF
D: NA; J: TRBJ2-7; size: NA; V: TRBV2; length: 10; DNA: TGTGCCAGCAACGTCTACGAGCAGTACTTC; CDR3: CASNVYEQYF
D: TRBD1; J: TRBJ1-2; size: NA; V: TRBV7-2; length: 17; DNA: TGTGCCAGCAGCTTAGGGGTGGGCAAGGGGGCAGGCGGTGGCTACACCTTC; CDR3: CASSLGVGKGAGGGYTF
D: NA; J: TRBJ2-7; size: NA; V: TRBV24-1; length: 14; DNA: TGTGCCACCCGCGCCGACAGGCGTCGTTACGAGCAGTACTTC; CDR3: CATRADRRRYEQYF
D: TRBD1; J: TRBJ2-2; size: NA; V: TRBV24-1; length: 16; DNA: TGTGCCACCAGTGACCCCGGGACAGGGGGGTCCGGGGAGCTGTTTTTT; CDR3: CATSDPGTGGSGELFF
D: NA; J: TRBJ1-2; size: NA; V: TRBV3-1/TRBV3-2; length: 12; DNA: TGTGCCAGCAGCCAGAAGACAGGCATCTACACCTTC; CDR3: CASSQKTGIYTF
D: TRBD2; J: TRBJ2-5; size: NA; V: TRBV29-1; length: 13; DNA: TGCAGCCTGATGGGGCTAGCGGCGGAGACCCAGTACTTC; CDR3: CSLMGLAAETQYF
D: TRBD1; J: TRBJ2-2; size: NA; V: TRBV29-1; length: 14; DNA: TGCAGCGTCAAGCACCGAACAGGGGCCGGGGAGCTGTTTTTT; CDR3: CSVKHRTGAGELFF
D: TRBD1; J: TRBJ1-2; size: few; V: TRBV28; length: 16; DNA: TGTGCCAGCAGTTTAGCGGGGGACAGGGTAGGCTATGGCTACACCTTC; CDR3: CASSLAGDRVGYGYTF
D: TRBD1; J: TRBJ2-4; size: NA; V: TRBV4-3; length: 14; DNA: TGCGCCAGCAGCCAGGAGGACAGGAAAAACATTCAGTACTTC; CDR3: CASSQEDRKNIQYF
D: NA; J: TRBJ1-2; size: NA; V: TRBV7-8; length: 13; DNA: TGTGCCAGCAGCTTAGGGGAGGTTGGGGGCTACACCTTC; CDR3: CASSLGEVGGYTF
D: TRBD2; J: TRBJ2-1; size: NA; V: TRBV2; length: 14; DNA: TGTGCCAGCAGGATCGGGACTAGCGGGGGGACCCAGTTCTTC; CDR3: CASRIGTSGGTQFF
D: TRBD2; J: TRBJ2-2; size: NA; V: TRBV9; length: 17; DNA: TGTGCCAGCAGCCCCGGGAGCGGGGGGCCGGGGACCGGGGAGCTGTTTTTT; CDR3: CASSPGSGGPGTGELFF
D: NA; J: TRBJ2-1; size: NA; V: TRBV19; length: 16; DNA: TGTGCCAGTAGTATAGAGGGCCAGGCCAGATACAATGAGCAGTTCTTC; CDR3: CASSIEGQARYNEQFF
D: NA; J: TRBJ1-5; size: NA; V: TRBV24-1; length: 12; DNA: TGTGCCACCAGTGGCAGTAGTCAGCCCCAGCATTTT; CDR3: CATSGSSQPQHF
D: TRBD1; J: TRBJ1-1; size: NA; V: TRBV6-4; length: 19; DNA: TGTGCCAGCACAAAATCGGACAGGAACCAGTACCAAGTGAACACTGAAGCTTTCTTT; CDR3: CASTKSDRNQYQVNTEAFF
D: NA; J: TRBJ2-5; size: NA; V: TRBV20-1; length: 11; DNA: TGCAGTGCTAGGGGGGTGGAGACCCAGTACTTC; CDR3: CSARGVETQYF
D: NA; J: TRBJ2-7; size: NA; V: TRBV6-2/TRBV6-3; length: 14; DNA: TGTGCCAGCAGTTTAGGAGACAGGACCTACGAGCAGTACTTC; CDR3: CASSLGDRTYEQYF
D: NA; J: TRBJ2-1; size: NA; V: TRBV29-1; length: 13; DNA: TGCAGCGTTTACCTGGACTTGAACAATGAGCAGTTCTTC; CDR3: CSVYLDLNNEQFF
D: NA; J: TRBJ1-2; size: once; V: TRBV6-5; length: 10; DNA: TGTGCCGGTTCGGGGAGAGGCTACACCTTC; CDR3: CAGSGRGYTF
D: TRBD1; J: TRBJ2-3; size: NA; V: TRBV5-1; length: 15; DNA: TGCGCCAGCAGCTTGTGGGGACAGTTCACAGATACGCAGTATTTT; CDR3: CASSLWGQFTDTQYF
D: NA; J: TRBJ1-1; size: NA; V: TRBV15; length: 13; DNA: TGTGCCACCAGCCGGACGGAGCTCACTGAAGCTTTCTTT; CDR3: CATSRTELTEAFF
D: NA; J: TRBJ1-4; size: NA; V: TRBV4-2; length: 15; DNA: TGTGCCAGCAGCCAAGATTTGCCGGGTAGCGAAAAACTGTTTTTT; CDR3: CASSQDLPGSEKLFF
D: NA; J: TRBJ1-3; size: NA; V: TRBV7-2; length: 15; DNA: TGTGCCAGCAGCTTAGCGCCCGGGACTGGAAACACCATATATTTT; CDR3: CASSLAPGTGNTIYF
D: TRBD1; J: TRBJ1-3; size: NA; V: TRBV2; length: 13; DNA: TGTGCCAGTAGCAGGGGGAACGGAAACACCATATATTTT; CDR3: CASSRGNGNTIYF
D: NA; J: TRBJ1-2; size: NA; V: TRBV29-1; length: 13; DNA: TGCAGCGTTTCTAAGGGCCAACTCGATGGCTACACCTTC; CDR3: CSVSKGQLDGYTF
D: NA; J: TRBJ2-5; size: NA; V: TRBV7-8; length: 15; DNA: TGTGCCAGCAGCTCAAGGGGGGCTAGCAAAGAGACCCAGTACTTC; CDR3: CASSSRGASKETQYF
D: NA; J: TRBJ1-1; size: NA; V: TRBV2; length: 15; DNA: TGTGCCAGCAGAGTACAGGGACGAGGCGGGACTGAAGCTTTCTTT; CDR3: CASRVQGRGGTEAFF
D: NA; J: TRBJ2-1; size: once; V: TRBV7-9; length: 15; DNA: TGTGCCAGCAGCCGGGGGTTCGGATCCTACAATGAGCAGTTCTTC; CDR3: CASSRGFGSYNEQFF
D: NA; J: TRBJ1-5; size: NA; V: TRBV5-1; length: 14; DNA: TGCGCCAGCAGCTTGGGGGCAGCCAATCAGCCCCAGCATTTT; CDR3: CASSLGAANQPQHF
D: TRBD1; J: TRBJ1-1; size: NA; V: TRBV5-1; length: 17; DNA: TGCGCCAGCAGCCCTGACCGACAGGGAGAGTGGTGGACTGAAGCTTTCTTT; CDR3: CASSPDRQGEWWTEAFF
D: NA; J: TRBJ2-7; size: NA; V: TRBV4-3; length: 13; DNA: TGCGCCAGCAGCCAAGAGAGCGCTGGCGAGCAGTACTTC; CDR3: CASSQESAGEQYF
D: NA; J: TRBJ1-6; size: NA; V: TRBV29-1; length: 14; DNA: TGCAGCGTTGGATCGGGGGGGGTAGGCTCACCCCTCCACTTT; CDR3: CSVGSGGVGSPLHF
D: TRBD1; J: TRBJ1-2; size: NA; V: TRBV6-5; length: 13; DNA: TGTGCCAGCAGCCAGGGGGGTTACTATGGCTACACCTTC; CDR3: CASSQGGYYGYTF
D: NA; J: TRBJ1-1; size: few; V: TRBV7-2; length: 14; DNA: TGTGCCAGCAGCTTAGGGACAAAAAACACTGAAGCTTTCTTT; CDR3: CASSLGTKNTEAFF
D: NA; J: TRBJ1-4; size: NA; V: TRBV4-1; length: 15; DNA: TGCGCCAGCCGGGGGGGACGCGGAGCGGATGAAAAACTGTTTTTT; CDR3: CASRGGRGADEKLFF
D: NA; J: TRBJ1-3; size: NA; V: TRBV6-2/TRBV6-3; length: 16; DNA: TGTGCCAGCAGCACCAGACAAAGCCCCGTCGGAAACACCATATATTTT; CDR3: CASSTRQSPVGNTIYF